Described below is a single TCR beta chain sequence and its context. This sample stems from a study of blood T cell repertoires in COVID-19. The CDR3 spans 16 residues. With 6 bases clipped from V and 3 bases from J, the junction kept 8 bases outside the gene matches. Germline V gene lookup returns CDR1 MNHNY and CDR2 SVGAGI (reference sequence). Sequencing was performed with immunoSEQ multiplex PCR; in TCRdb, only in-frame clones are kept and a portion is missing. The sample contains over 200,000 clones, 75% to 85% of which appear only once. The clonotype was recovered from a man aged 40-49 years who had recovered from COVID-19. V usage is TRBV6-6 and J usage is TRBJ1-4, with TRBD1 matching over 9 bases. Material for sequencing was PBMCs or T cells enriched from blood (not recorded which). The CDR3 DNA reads TGTGCCAGCAGCCGACAGGGGGGTGGGTCTAATGAAAAACTGTTTTTT. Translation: CASSRQGGGSNEKLFF.